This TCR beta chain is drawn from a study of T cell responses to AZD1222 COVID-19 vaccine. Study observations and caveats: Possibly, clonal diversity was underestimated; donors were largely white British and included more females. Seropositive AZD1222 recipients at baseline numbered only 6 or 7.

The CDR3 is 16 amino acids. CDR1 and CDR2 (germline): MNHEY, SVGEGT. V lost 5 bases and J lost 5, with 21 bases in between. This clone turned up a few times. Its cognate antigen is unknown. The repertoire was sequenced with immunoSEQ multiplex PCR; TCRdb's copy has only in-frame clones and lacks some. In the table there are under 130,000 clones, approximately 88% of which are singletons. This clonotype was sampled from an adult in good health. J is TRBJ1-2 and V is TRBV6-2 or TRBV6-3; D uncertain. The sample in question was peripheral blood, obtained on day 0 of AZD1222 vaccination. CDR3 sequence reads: CASSPRQDGFQYGYTF. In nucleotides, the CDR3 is TGTGCCAGCAGTCCACGACAAGATGGGTTCCAATATGGCTACACCTTC.